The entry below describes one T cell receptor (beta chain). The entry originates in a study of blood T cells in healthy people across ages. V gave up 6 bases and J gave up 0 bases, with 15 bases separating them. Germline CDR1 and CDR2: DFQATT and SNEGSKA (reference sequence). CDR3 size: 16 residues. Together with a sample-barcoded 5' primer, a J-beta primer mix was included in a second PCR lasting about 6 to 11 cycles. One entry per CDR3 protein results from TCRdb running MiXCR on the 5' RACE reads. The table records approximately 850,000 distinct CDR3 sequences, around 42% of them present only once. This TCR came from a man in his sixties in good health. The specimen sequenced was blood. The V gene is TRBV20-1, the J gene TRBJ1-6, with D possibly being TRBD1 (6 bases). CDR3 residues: CSAQGPKPSYNSPLHF. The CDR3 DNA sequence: TGCAGTGCCCAGGGGCCAAAACCCTCCTATAATTCACCCCTCCACTTT.